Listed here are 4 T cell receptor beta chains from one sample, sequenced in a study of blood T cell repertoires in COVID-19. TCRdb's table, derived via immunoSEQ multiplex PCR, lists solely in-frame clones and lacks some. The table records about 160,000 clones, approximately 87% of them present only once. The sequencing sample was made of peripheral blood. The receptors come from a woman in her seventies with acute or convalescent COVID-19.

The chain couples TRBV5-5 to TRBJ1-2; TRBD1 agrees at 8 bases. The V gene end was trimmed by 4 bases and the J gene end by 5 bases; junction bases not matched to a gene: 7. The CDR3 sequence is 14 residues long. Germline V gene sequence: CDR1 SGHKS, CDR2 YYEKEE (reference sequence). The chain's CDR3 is CASSQDRVFYGYTF. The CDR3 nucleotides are TGTGCCAGCAGCCAGGACAGGGTATTTTATGGCTACACCTTC.

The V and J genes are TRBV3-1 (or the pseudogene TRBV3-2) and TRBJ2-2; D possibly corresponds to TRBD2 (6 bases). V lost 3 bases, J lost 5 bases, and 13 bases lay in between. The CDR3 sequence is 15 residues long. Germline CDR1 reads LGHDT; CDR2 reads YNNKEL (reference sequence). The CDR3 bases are TGTGCCAGCAGCCAGGGAAGTGGAGGGACCGGGGAGCTGTTTTTT. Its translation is CASSQGSGGTGELFF.

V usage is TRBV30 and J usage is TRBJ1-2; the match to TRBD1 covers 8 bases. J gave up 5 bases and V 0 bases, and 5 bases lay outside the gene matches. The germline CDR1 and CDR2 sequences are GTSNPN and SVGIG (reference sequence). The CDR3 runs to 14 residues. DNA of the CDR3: TGTGCCTGGAGTGTCCCCGGACAGGGTTATGGCTACACCTTC. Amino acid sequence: CAWSVPGQGYGYTF.

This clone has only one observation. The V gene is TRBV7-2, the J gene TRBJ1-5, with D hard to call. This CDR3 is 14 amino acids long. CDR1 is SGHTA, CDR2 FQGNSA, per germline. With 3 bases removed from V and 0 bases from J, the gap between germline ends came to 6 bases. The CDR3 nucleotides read TGTGCCAGCAGCTTGCGTCATAGCAATCAGCCCCAGCATTTT. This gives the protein CASSLRHSNQPQHF.